The sequence of this T cell receptor beta chain was determined in a study of T cell repertoires in cytomegalovirus infection. Study overall: Based on public TCR beta signatures, there were indications of CMV infection and of a matching HLA type. Study-level results: Adding up the frequency of public TCR beta families identified people who carried CMV plus the relevant HLA. The ex vivo response was dominated by HLA-C-restricted CMV-specific TCR beta clonotypes.

A single record per CDR3 protein comes from TCRdb applying MiXCR to the reads. The table has 150,000 or so distinct CDR3 sequences, under 8.5% seen once. This clonotype showed up just a few times. Its specificity is unknown. This receptor was obtained from a human donor in good health (CMV status not recorded). Some clones in this sample may be carry-over from other donors' samples. Sequencing was carried out using PBMCs.

The CDR3 DNA is TGTGCCAGCAGTTTCGACAGGGGAGGAAACACTGAAGCTTTCTTT. Protein: CASSFDRGGNTEAFF. The rearrangement joins TRBV27 to TRBJ1-1; TRBD1 agrees at 8 bases. Germline V CDR1 and CDR2: MNHEY, SMNVEV (reference sequence). The J segment lost 2 bases and the V segment lost 3 bases, leaving 5 bases of the junction unmatched. The CDR3 runs to 15 residues.